The clone carrying this T cell receptor beta chain appeared many times. TCRdb itself ran the reads through MiXCR, one entry per CDR3 protein. The repertoire includes around 450,000 distinct CDR3 sequences, 11% of them detected once, and roughly 10% sits in the top ten. The sample comes from a study of T cell repertoires in cytomegalovirus infection. This sequence originates from a human donor in good health (CMV status not recorded). Some clones in this sample may be carry-over from other donors' samples. Sequencing was carried out using PBMCs.

The CDR3 region has the DNA TGCGCCAGCAGCGACGGACAAGCCCAGCATTTT. Encoded protein: CASSDGQAQHF. This sequence joins TRBV5-1 and TRBJ1-5; perhaps TRBD1 as D (5 bases). The germline V gene encodes CDR1 SGHRS and CDR2 YFSETQ. CDR3 size: 11 residues. V was cut by 4 bases and J by 11 bases, with 10 bases left in between.